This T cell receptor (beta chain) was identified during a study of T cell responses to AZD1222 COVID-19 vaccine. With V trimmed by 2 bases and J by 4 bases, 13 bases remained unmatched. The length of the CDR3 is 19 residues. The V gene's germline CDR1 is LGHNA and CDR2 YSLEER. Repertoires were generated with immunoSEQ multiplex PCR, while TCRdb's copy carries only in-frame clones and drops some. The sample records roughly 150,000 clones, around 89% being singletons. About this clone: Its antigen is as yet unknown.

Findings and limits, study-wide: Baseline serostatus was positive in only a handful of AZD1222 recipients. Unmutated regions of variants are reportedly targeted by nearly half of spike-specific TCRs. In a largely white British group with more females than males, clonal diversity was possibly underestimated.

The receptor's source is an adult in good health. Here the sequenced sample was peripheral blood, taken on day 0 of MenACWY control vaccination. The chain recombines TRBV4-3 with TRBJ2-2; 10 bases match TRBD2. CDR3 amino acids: CASSQRASGSHGGTGELFF. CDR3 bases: TGCGCCAGCAGCCAACGGGCTAGCGGGAGCCACGGGGGCACCGGGGAGCTGTTTTTT.